Each of the 19 T cell receptor beta chains below was sequenced from the same sample in a study of T cells in Graves' hyperthyroidism and ophthalmopathy. Amplified TCR beta CDR3 regions came from RNA transcripts. An initial round of RT-PCR targeting the TCR CDR3 relied on the HTBI primer set. Via MiXCR, TCRdb re-called the multiplex PCR reads, giving one row per CDR3 protein. The data show a few hundred thousand distinct CDR3 sequences, just under 25% seen once. Material for sequencing was blood. The receptors shown here come from a man aged 50 to 60 with Graves' hyperthyroidism.

The chain has TRBV29-1 and TRBJ2-5; D gene unclear. The CDR3 covers 12 residues. The V and J ends lost 4 bases and 4 bases respectively, with 10 bases between them. In germline, CDR1 is SQVTM, CDR2 ANQGSEA. The CDR3 coding sequence is TGCAGCGTTGGGGCTGGGATAGAGACCCAGTACTTC. It encodes CSVGAGIETQYF.

The V gene is TRBV3-1, the J gene TRBJ2-5; the D gene is possibly TRBD2 (6 bases). CDR1 and CDR2 (germline): LGHDT, YNNKEL (reference sequence). The CDR3 covers 15 residues. V shed 4 bases and J shed 0 bases, with 12 bases lying between them. The CDR3 is CASSRGTGDQETQYF. The CDR3 DNA follows: TGTGCCAGCAGCCGCGGGACCGGGGACCAAGAGACCCAGTACTTC.

This clonotype has just a few counts. The chain joins TRBV6-1 to TRBJ2-5; 12 bases fit TRBD2. J was trimmed by 5 bases and V by 5 bases; bases with no gene match: 6. Germline V gene sequence: CDR1 MNHNS, CDR2 SASEGT. The CDR3 is 15 residues long. CDR3 in amino acids: CASSLGLAGMETQYF. CDR3 DNA: TGTGCCAGCAGTCTTGGACTAGCGGGGATGGAGACCCAGTACTTC.

This clonotype appeared many times. The chain employs TRBV20-1 and TRBJ2-5; 9 bases match TRBD1. CDR3 length: 13 residues. The germline V gene encodes CDR1 DFQATT and CDR2 SNEGSKA (reference sequence). V lost 5 bases, J lost 5 bases, and 6 bases stayed unmatched. The CDR3 region is CSAQTGGWETQYF. CDR3 in DNA: TGCAGTGCTCAGACAGGGGGTTGGGAGACCCAGTACTTC.

The chain links TRBV25-1 to TRBJ1-4; TRBD1 might be the D (5 bases). CDR1 and CDR2 (germline): MGHDK, SYGVNS. V was cut by 1 base and J by 7 bases, with 16 bases left in between. The CDR3 totals 16 residues. CDR3 nucleotide sequence: TGTGCCAGCAGTGAATTGGGGTCAGGGAGTGGTGAAAAACTGTTTTTT. Translated, it gives CASSELGSGSGEKLFF.

This chain joins TRBV30 and TRBJ1-2; 9 bases are shared with TRBD1. The CDR3 sequence is 11 residues long. The germline gives CDR1 GTSNPN, CDR2 SVGIG (reference sequence). V was pared by 2 bases and J by 8 bases, with 0 bases of the junction left unmatched. CDR3 nucleotides: TGTGCCTGGAGTACAGGGGGCGGCTACACCTTC. This sequence encodes CAWSTGGGYTF.

The chain recombines TRBV5-6 with TRBJ2-2; possibly TRBD1 for D (7 bases). The CDR3 loop spans 17 amino acids. Germline V gene lookup returns CDR1 SGHDT and CDR2 YYEEEE. Trimming left V 3 bases short and J 5 bases short, with 20 bases between. CDR3 nucleotide sequence: TGTGCCAGCAGCTACCGAGGAGGGGGCGTAGGTACCGGGGAGCTGTTTTTT. This encodes CASSYRGGGVGTGELFF. The whole variable domain, remainder taken from reference TRBV5-6 and TRBJ2-2, is DAGVTQSPTHLIKTRGQQVTLRCSPKSGHDTVSWYQQALGQGPQFIFQYYEEEERQRGNFPDRFSGHQFPNYSSELNVNALLLGDSALYLCASSYRGGGVGTGELFFGEGSRLTVL.

Ten or more counts support this clonotype. The V and J genes are TRBV2 and TRBJ2-3, with 11 bases fitting TRBD2. Germline values: CDR1 SNHLY, CDR2 FYNNEI. The CDR3 runs 13 residues. V was clipped by 2 bases and J by 8 bases; unmatched bases: 0. The CDR3 bases are TGTGCCAGCAGTGAACTAGCGGGAGGTACGCAGTATTTT. Translated, it gives CASSELAGGTQYF.

The chain is built from TRBV10-3 and TRBJ2-6; TRBD1 aligns across 8 bases. The CDR3 covers 18 residues. Germline CDR1 is ENHRY and CDR2 is SYGVKD. Losses at the gene ends were 2 bases for V and 4 bases for J; bases not matched to a gene: 10. The CDR3 region is CAISETGQGAKGANVLTF. The CDR3 DNA follows: TGTGCCATCAGTGAGACAGGGCAGGGGGCGAAAGGGGCCAACGTCCTGACTTTC.

V is TRBV6-5 and J is TRBJ2-1; 11 bases line up with TRBD2. V lost 6 bases to trimming and J lost 8 bases; unmatched junction nucleotides: 6. Germline CDR1 is MNHEY and CDR2 is SVGAGI. The CDR3 sequence is 14 residues long. This CDR3 reads CASRLAGGPDEQFF. The CDR3 DNA reads TGTGCCAGCAGATTAGCGGGAGGGCCTGATGAGCAGTTCTTC.

V usage is TRBV6-2 or TRBV6-3 and J usage is TRBJ1-1; D is possibly TRBD1 (5 bases). Trimming left V 5 bases short and J 4 bases short, with 11 bases between. Germline V gene sequence: CDR1 MNHEY, CDR2 SVGEGT. CDR3 length: 13 amino acids. The CDR3 sequence is CASSTGLVTEAFF. CDR3 in DNA: TGTGCCAGCAGTACGGGGCTCGTCACTGAAGCTTTCTTT.

This clonotype has only a few counts. The rearrangement joins TRBV5-1 to TRBJ2-7; D unresolved. The CDR3 runs to 12 residues. V was cut by 5 bases and J by 3 bases, with 9 bases left in between. The germline V gene has CDR1 SGHRS and CDR2 YFSETQ. CDR3 nucleotide sequence: TGCGCCAGCAGTCCTACTAACTACGAGCAGTACTTC. Translated, it gives CASSPTNYEQYF.

This clonotype occurred a few times. V and J are TRBV5-8 and TRBJ2-2, with a weak D call TRBD2 (7 bases). The CDR3 totals 16 residues. Trimming took 6 bases from V and 7 from J, leaving 22 bases between them. Germline V gene sequence: CDR1 SGHTS, CDR2 YDEGEE. CDR3 residues: CASTPLGAGAIGELFF. DNA of the CDR3: TGTGCCAGCACCCCTCTGGGGGCGGGGGCTATCGGGGAGCTGTTTTTT.

This clonotype appeared many times. This chain links TRBV3-1 with TRBJ2-5; the D call may be TRBD1 or TRBD2 (5 bases each). Germline CDR1 and CDR2: LGHDT and YNNKEL (reference sequence). Between the trimmed V and J ends, which lost 1 base and 1 base, there was a span of 13 bases. The CDR3 is 16 residues long. The CDR3 loop is CASSQARGTAQETQYF. The CDR3 DNA reads TGTGCCAGCAGCCAAGCGAGGGGTACGGCCCAAGAGACCCAGTACTTC.

This chain connects TRBV6-1 to TRBJ2-5, with D possibly TRBD1 on 5 matching bases. The CDR3 runs 11 residues. The germline gives CDR1 MNHNS, CDR2 SASEGT. The ends were cut back, 10 bases at V and 4 bases at J, with 10 bases in the middle. CDR3 sequence reads: CATRGRETQYF. CDR3 DNA sequence: TGTGCCACAAGGGGTCGAGAGACCCAGTACTTC.

This clonotype was seen repeatedly, ten times or more. The chain combines TRBV3-1 with TRBJ2-1; the match to TRBD1 covers 7 bases. The V gene's germline CDR1 is LGHDT and CDR2 YNNKEL (reference sequence). J was trimmed by 10 bases and V by 3 bases; bases with no gene match: 9. The CDR3 totals 14 residues. The CDR3 coding sequence is TGTGCCAGCAGCCAGTACACAGGGGAACGGGAGCAGTTCTTC. Amino acid sequence: CASSQYTGEREQFF.

This chain connects TRBV3-1 to TRBJ2-2; 8 positions agree with TRBD2. V lost 4 bases, J lost 5 bases, and 6 bases stayed unmatched. Germline V gene data show CDR1 as LGHDT and CDR2 as YNNKEL (reference sequence). CDR3 length: 15 residues. CDR3 DNA: TGTGCCAGCAGCCCCCGGGCTAGCGGGACCGGGGAGCTGTTTTTT. Its translation is CASSPRASGTGELFF.

V is TRBV6-9 and J is TRBJ2-7; 9 bases are a match to TRBD2. Trimming at V came to 7 bases and at J to 5 bases, leaving 6 bases not matched to a gene. This CDR3 region has 13 residues. Germline V gene lookup returns CDR1 MNHGY and CDR2 SVAAGI. The CDR3 DNA is TGTGCCAGCATTTTAGCGGGAGCTAACGAGCAGTACTTC. This codes for CASILAGANEQYF.

In its sample, this clonotype was seen many times. The rearrangement uses TRBV27 and TRBJ1-6; 8 nucleotides align to TRBD1. V gave up 6 bases and J gave up 9 bases; unmatched junction bases: 10. The germline V gene has CDR1 MNHEY and CDR2 SMNVEV (reference sequence). This CDR3 comprises 15 residues. CDR3 sequence (DNA): TGTGCCAGCAGCCGGGGACAGGTGGTTGGTTCACCCCTCCACTTT. Its translation: CASSRGQVVGSPLHF.